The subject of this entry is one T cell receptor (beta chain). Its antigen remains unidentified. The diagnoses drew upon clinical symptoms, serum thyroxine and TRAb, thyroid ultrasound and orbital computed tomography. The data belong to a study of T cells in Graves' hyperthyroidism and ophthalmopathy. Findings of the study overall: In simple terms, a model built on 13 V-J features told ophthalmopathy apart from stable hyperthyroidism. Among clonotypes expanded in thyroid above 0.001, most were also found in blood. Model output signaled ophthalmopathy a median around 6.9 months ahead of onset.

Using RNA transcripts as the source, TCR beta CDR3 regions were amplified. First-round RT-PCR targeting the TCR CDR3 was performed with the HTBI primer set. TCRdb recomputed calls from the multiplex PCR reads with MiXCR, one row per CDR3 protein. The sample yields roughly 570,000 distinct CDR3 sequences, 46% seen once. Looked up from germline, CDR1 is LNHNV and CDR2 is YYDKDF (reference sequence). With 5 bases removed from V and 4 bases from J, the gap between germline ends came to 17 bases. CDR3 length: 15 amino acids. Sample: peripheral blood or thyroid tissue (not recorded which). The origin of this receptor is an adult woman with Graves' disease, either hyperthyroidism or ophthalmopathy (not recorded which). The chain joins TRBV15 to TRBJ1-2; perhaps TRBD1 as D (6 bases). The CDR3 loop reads CATSVSRDNIYGYTF. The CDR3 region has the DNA TGTGCCACCAGCGTAAGCCGGGACAACATCTATGGCTACACCTTC. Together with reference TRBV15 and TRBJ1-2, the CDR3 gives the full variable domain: DAMVIQNPRYQVTQFGKPVTLSCSQTLNHNVMYWYQQKSSQAPKLLFHYYDKDFNNEADTPDNFQSRRPNTSFCFLDIRSPGLGDTAMYLCATSVSRDNIYGYTFGSGTRLTVV.